This T cell receptor beta chain is from a study of blood T cell repertoires in COVID-19. Background on the study: Acute and convalescent COVID-19 specimens originated in the United States, Italy and Spain. PBMCs, B-cell-depleted T cells, or T cells were the source of the cDNA or gDNA that made up the material.

It was during active infection that Seattle patients were enrolled and then longitudinally followed. How the authors handled the data: Amplifying reference gene primers gave estimates of nucleated cell counts. Clones were read by immunoSEQ multiplex PCR, and TCRdb kept only the in-frame ones, dropping some. Clone size and the V and J calls come from that table; the DNA yielded D and trimming. In the table there are 310,000 or so clones, about nine tenths of which are singletons. The CDR3 runs to 18 residues. V was trimmed by 2 bases and J by 1 base, leaving 15 bases between them. Germline lookup yields CDR1 SGHTA and CDR2 FQGTGA.

The chain uses TRBV7-3 and TRBJ2-6; D might be TRBD1 (6 bases). The TCR sequence derives from a woman aged 30 to 39 with COVID-19, enrolled during active disease. Specimen: peripheral blood. CDR3 DNA sequence: TGTGCCAGCAGCTTATCTCCAGGGGCAGGGTCTGGGGCCAACGTCCTGACTTTC. Its translation: CASSLSPGAGSGANVLTF. Looking up the rest from reference TRBV7-3 and TRBJ2-6 gives the full variable domain: GAGVSQTPSNKVTEKGKYVELRCDPISGHTALYWYRQSLGQGPEFLIYFQGTGAADDSGLPNDRFFAVRPEGSVSTLKIQRTERGDSAVYLCASSLSPGAGSGANVLTFGAGSRLTVL.